This T cell receptor beta chain was recorded in a study of shared clonotypes between healthy human individuals. Study conclusions and caveats: Non-shared clonotypes displayed generation probabilities falling below those of clonotypes present in all four donors. The donor pool, a small one, limited the genetic and exposure-history diversity represented.

Germline V CDR1 and CDR2: SGDLS, YYNGEE. This CDR3 has 14 residues. Trimming removed 0 bases from V and 4 bases from J, with 7 bases in between. As regards this clone: Its antigen is not identified. Different DNA sequences within this sample yield the same CDR3.

Splitting of each subset's genomic DNA was done evenly across several immunoSEQ plates. Profiled with immunoSEQ multiplex PCR; TCRdb holds only in-frame clones, not every one. The sample has about 2.5 million clones; 85% to 95% are singletons. The sample comprised naive CD4+ T cells from PBMCs. Subset in this sample: CD45RA+ positively selected. The V and J genes are TRBV9 and TRBJ2-2; the D gene could be TRBD1 or TRBD2 (5 bases each). The sequence came from a man aged 18 to 29 in good health. Some clones in this sample may be carry-over from other donors' samples. Here the CDR3 reads CASSVVGATGELFF. The CDR3, as DNA: TGTGCCAGCAGCGTAGTCGGGGCCACCGGGGAGCTGTTTTTT. The full variable domain, in which reference TRBV9 and TRBJ2-2 provide the parts outside the CDR3, is DSGVTQTPKHLITATGQRVTLRCSPRSGDLSVYWYQQSLDQGLQFLIQYYNGEERAKGNILERFSAQQFPDLHSELNLSSLELGDSALYFCASSVVGATGELFFGEGSRLTVL.